Here is one T cell receptor beta chain with its context. Its antigen is not identified. This entry belongs to a study of cytomegalovirus exposure and HLA in healthy donors. Study information: The same platform used for the 500 to 850 first-cohort repertoires was also used for the 130 or so validation repertoires, as a later analysis reported.

Germline CDR1 and CDR2: SGHRS and YFSETQ. This CDR3 spans 14 amino acids. Trimming shortened V by 4 bases and J by 2 bases, and 13 bases separated the two germline ends. Assay used: immunoSEQ multiplex PCR; TCRdb lists only in-frame clones, some missing. This sample has around 250,000 clones; around 90% occur once, and the top ten carry under 0.4%. Study-wide results and caveats: Listed as cytomegalovirus-associated were 150 or so TCR beta chains. Reportedly, cytomegalovirus status was diagnosed with high sensitivity and specificity. Subsequent analysis of the 120 or so validation repertoires found a tendency for first-cohort TCR clusters to co-occur.

The J gene is TRBJ2-7, the V gene TRBV5-1; D is possibly TRBD2 (5 bases). This receptor was identified in a woman aged 18 to 35 in good health and CMV-seronegative. Sample: PBMCs. Here the CDR3 reads CASSQPGNTYEQYF. The CDR3 nucleotides read TGCGCCAGCAGCCAACCGGGGAATACCTACGAGCAGTACTTC.